A single sample is the source of the 26 T cell receptor beta chains below, sequenced in a study of control samples from healthy donors and cancer patients. Generated by immunoSEQ multiplex PCR, the TCRdb table keeps only in-frame clones and is missing some. Of about 96,000 clones listed, over 85% are singletons. The sample was blood. The receptors were sampled from a young man in good health.

The V gene is TRBV27, the J gene TRBJ1-6, with 7 bases aligning to TRBD1. CDR3 size: 16 residues. Germline V gene data show CDR1 as MNHEY and CDR2 as SMNVEV (reference sequence). V trimming: 5 bases; J trimming: 9 bases; junction bases outside the gene matches: 13. CDR3 sequence reads: CASSLLGGTDTSPLHF. The CDR3 DNA reads TGTGCCAGCAGTCTCCTTGGTGGGACAGATACTTCACCCCTCCACTTT.

This clone was observed a few times. This chain uses TRBV6-4 with TRBJ1-5, with D possibly being TRBD1 (6 bases). V dropped 2 bases and J dropped 6 bases, with 14 bases sitting between them. This CDR3 comprises 15 residues. Per germline, CDR1 MRHNA and CDR2 SNTAGT. CDR3 nucleotides: TGTGCCAGCAGTGACGGGGCAGGAGGGGGTCAGCCCCAGCATTTT. Encoded protein: CASSDGAGGGQPQHF.

This rearrangement joins TRBV7-9 to TRBJ1-2; TRBD1 aligns across 10 bases. The V gene's germline CDR1 is SEHNR and CDR2 FQNEAQ (reference sequence). Trimming cost V 1 base and J 4 bases; bases outside gene matches: 6. The CDR3 is 16 amino acids. The CDR3, as DNA: TGTGCCAGCAGCTTAGTTTGGGGACAGGGGAGCTATGGCTACACCTTC. Residues: CASSLVWGQGSYGYTF.

The gene calls are TRBV5-1 and TRBJ1-1; 8 nucleotides match TRBD1. Losses at the gene ends were 3 bases for V and 7 bases for J; bases not matched to a gene: 8. CDR3 length equals 14 residues. CDR1 is SGHRS and CDR2 is YFSETQ in the germline V gene. The chain's CDR3 is CASSWKGQGIEAFF. The CDR3 nucleotides are TGCGCCAGCAGCTGGAAAGGACAGGGAATTGAAGCTTTCTTT.

The chain links TRBV7-9 to TRBJ1-4; maybe TRBD1 (6 bases). Trimming left V 2 bases short and J 7 bases short, with 11 bases between. This CDR3 spans 14 amino acids. The germline CDR1 and CDR2 sequences are SEHNR and FQNEAQ (reference sequence). The CDR3 nucleotides read TGTGCCAGCAGCTTAAGTCCAGGGGTTGAAAAACTGTTTTTT. Its protein product is CASSLSPGVEKLFF.

The chain employs TRBV2 and TRBJ1-1; 10 bases map to TRBD1. V shed 1 base and J 4 bases; nucleotides not matched to a gene: 3. This CDR3 region has 15 residues. From germline, CDR1 is SNHLY and CDR2 FYNNEI. The CDR3 DNA reads TGTGCCAGCAGTGAAGTAGGGACAGGGGTCACTGAAGCTTTCTTT. This codes for CASSEVGTGVTEAFF.

This chain connects TRBV7-9 to TRBJ2-1; D is uncertain. This CDR3 spans 13 amino acids. With 5 bases removed from V and 6 bases from J, the gap between germline ends came to 11 bases. Germline CDR1 is SEHNR and CDR2 is FQNEAQ (reference sequence). Here the CDR3 reads CASSLSASNEQFF. CDR3 bases: TGTGCCAGCAGCCTATCAGCGAGCAATGAGCAGTTCTTC.

The chain recombines TRBV14 with TRBJ2-7; 9 bases agree with TRBD1. The trim removed 0 bases at V and 6 bases at J, leaving 6 bases unmatched. CDR3 size: 15 residues. CDR1 is SGHDN and CDR2 is FVKESK in the germline V gene. This CDR3 is CASSQETGGASEQYF. Here the CDR3 DNA reads TGTGCCAGCAGCCAAGAAACAGGGGGCGCTTCCGAGCAGTACTTC.

The chain's CDR3 is CASKAHPEGYEQYF. The CDR3 DNA reads TGTGCCAGTAAAGCCCACCCGGAGGGTTACGAGCAGTACTTC. The gene calls are TRBV19 and TRBJ2-7, with D possibly being TRBD2 (6 bases). CDR3 length: 14 residues. The V end lost 7 bases, the J end lost 4 bases, and 17 bases lay between the germline ends. The germline V gene encodes CDR1 LNHDA and CDR2 SQIVND (reference sequence).

A word on this clone: The junction departs from the called germline gene at one end, perhaps through a read error. This sequence joins TRBV2 and TRBJ2-7; TRBD1 matches 8 bases. Germline V gene sequence: CDR1 SNHLY, CDR2 FYNNEI. CDR3 size: 15 residues. The CDR3 spells CASREGQGFLYEQYF. DNA of the CDR3: TGTGCCAGCAGGGAAGGACAGGGTTTTCTCTACGAGCAGTACTTC.

This chain links TRBV10-3 with TRBJ1-2, with a weak D call TRBD1 (6 bases). V shed 0 bases and J shed 1 base, with 18 bases lying between them. The CDR3 covers 18 residues. Germline V gene data show CDR1 as ENHRY and CDR2 as SYGVKD. The CDR3 loop is CAISESRDSEQGNYGYTF. The CDR3 DNA sequence: TGTGCCATCAGTGAGTCGAGAGATTCAGAACAGGGTAACTATGGCTACACCTTC.

The chain combines TRBV6-5 with TRBJ2-7; the match to TRBD1 covers 12 bases. Germline V gene sequence: CDR1 MNHEY, CDR2 SVGAGI. Trimming cost V 0 bases and J 9 bases; bases outside gene matches: 3. The CDR3 sequence is 14 residues long. CDR3 loop: CASSYSGQGAGQYF. The CDR3 DNA sequence: TGTGCCAGCAGTTACTCGGGACAGGGGGCTGGGCAGTACTTC.

This chain's CDR3 is CATRWRGGGLGETQYF. CDR3 coding DNA: TGTGCCACCCGCTGGCGGGGGGGCGGCTTAGGAGAGACCCAGTACTTC. The chain joins TRBV5-4 to TRBJ2-5, with TRBD2 identical over 9 bases. The CDR3 length is 16 residues. V lost 9 bases and J lost 4; bases outside the gene matches: 16. Germline CDR1 is SGHNT and CDR2 is YYREEE (reference sequence).

The chain employs TRBV6-2 or TRBV6-3 and TRBJ1-1; no reliable D call. Germline V gene lookup returns CDR1 MNHEY and CDR2 SVGEGT. The germline V and J ends were trimmed by 0 bases and 0 bases, with 20 bases remaining between them. This CDR3 comprises 19 residues. CDR3 nucleotide sequence: TGTGCCAGCAGTTACTCGGACCTGGAGGGTGGGCAGATGAACACTGAAGCTTTCTTT. It codes for CASSYSDLEGGQMNTEAFF.

This chain links TRBV10-3 with TRBJ1-5; D unresolved. CDR3 length: 16 residues. From germline, CDR1 is ENHRY and CDR2 SYGVKD. Trimming shortened V by 3 bases and J by 0 bases, and 12 bases separated the two germline ends. The CDR3 DNA sequence: TGTGCCATCAGTGAACTAACACCCTTTAGCAATCAGCCCCAGCATTTT. Amino acids: CAISELTPFSNQPQHF.

The gene calls are TRBV28 and TRBJ2-1, with a tentative D call TRBD2 (5 bases). The CDR3 is 16 residues long. CDR1 is MDHEN, CDR2 SYDVKM, per germline. V was shortened by 4 bases and J by 1 base, with 14 bases between the two germline ends. DNA of the CDR3: TGTGCCAGCAGTTCTGAGGGAGAGGCGTCCTACAATGAGCAGTTCTTC. It codes for CASSSEGEASYNEQFF.

The chain carries TRBV6-4 and TRBJ2-5; the match to TRBD2 covers 10 bases. The junction had 4 bases not matched to a gene; V was cut back by 4 bases and J by 2 bases. This CDR3 comprises 15 residues. Germline V gene lookup returns CDR1 MRHNA and CDR2 SNTAGT. The CDR3 protein is CASSATSGVQETQYF. CDR3 in DNA: TGTGCCAGCAGTGCAACTAGCGGGGTACAAGAGACCCAGTACTTC.

The rearrangement uses TRBV29-1 and TRBJ1-1; 10 bases are a match to TRBD1. The V gene's germline CDR1 is SQVTM and CDR2 ANQGSEA. The CDR3 totals 16 residues. The trim removed 2 bases at V and 0 bases at J, leaving 6 bases unmatched. The CDR3 here is CSVELWDRGMNTEAFF. The DNA for the CDR3 is TGCAGCGTTGAACTTTGGGACAGGGGTATGAACACTGAAGCTTTCTTT.

This chain links TRBV7-6 with TRBJ1-1; D is ambiguous. Per the germline V gene, CDR1 is SGHVS and CDR2 is FNYEAQ. This CDR3 has 15 residues. V was cut by 2 bases and J by 0 bases, with 10 bases left in between. As DNA, the CDR3 is TGTGCCAGCAGCTTAAGTGCAGGCTTGAACACTGAAGCTTTCTTT. Translation: CASSLSAGLNTEAFF.

The V call is TRBV7-2, the J call TRBJ1-2, with D possibly being TRBD1 (5 bases). The CDR3 has 13 amino acids. The V end was cut by 5 bases, the J end by 1 base, with 8 bases between. Germline assignment: CDR1 SGHTA and CDR2 FQGNSA. The CDR3 here is CASSPDSNYGYTF. The CDR3 region has the DNA TGTGCCAGCAGCCCAGACAGTAACTATGGCTACACCTTC.

This clone has only one observation. The J gene is TRBJ2-7, the V gene TRBV14, with D uncertain. With 2 bases removed from V and 4 bases from J, the gap between germline ends came to 6 bases. This CDR3 is built from 12 residues. CDR1 is SGHDN and CDR2 is FVKESK in the germline V gene. CDR3 loop: CASSQLGYEQYF. For the CDR3, the DNA is TGTGCCAGCAGCCAACTCGGTTACGAGCAGTACTTC.

The V and J genes are TRBV7-3 and TRBJ2-3; TRBD1 might be the D (6 bases). The CDR3 sequence is 14 residues long. V lost 4 bases to trimming and J lost 5 bases, with 13 bases between them. Germline V gene data show CDR1 as SGHTA and CDR2 as FQGTGA. The CDR3 here is CASSSSQGKDTQYF. DNA of the CDR3: TGTGCCAGCAGCTCCTCGCAGGGGAAAGATACGCAGTATTTT.

The chain links TRBV28 to TRBJ1-1; 10 nucleotides agree with TRBD1. CDR1 is MDHEN and CDR2 is SYDVKM in the germline V gene. The CDR3 consists of 15 residues. Trimming took 5 bases from V and 4 from J; bases not matched to a gene: 7. The CDR3 DNA sequence: TGTGCCAGCAGTCCAGACAGGGGGCAAACCACTGAAGCTTTCTTT. Its protein product is CASSPDRGQTTEAFF.

The chain is built from TRBV4-1 and TRBJ1-6; no clear D gene. V was pared by 0 bases and J by 7 bases, with 10 bases between. This CDR3 comprises 15 residues. Germline V gene data show CDR1 as MGHRA and CDR2 as YSYEKL. The CDR3 region has the DNA TGCGCCAGCAGCCAAGATGGACTAACAAATTCACCCCTCCACTTT. Its translation: CASSQDGLTNSPLHF.

The chain combines TRBV7-9 with TRBJ1-2; TRBD1 matches 9 bases. V trimming: 5 bases; J trimming: 6 bases; junction bases outside the gene matches: 4. The CDR3 is made up of 13 amino acids. The germline CDR1 and CDR2 sequences are SEHNR and FQNEAQ (reference sequence). The CDR3 sequence is CASSIRTGDGYTF. The CDR3 DNA sequence: TGTGCCAGCAGCATAAGGACAGGGGATGGCTACACCTTC.

The V gene is TRBV3-1 (or the pseudogene TRBV3-2), the J gene TRBJ1-2; D is unresolved. Trimming removed 3 bases from V and 6 bases from J, with 20 bases in between. The CDR3 loop spans 16 amino acids. Germline V gene data show CDR1 as LGHDT and CDR2 as YNNKEL (reference sequence). In nucleotides, the CDR3 is TGTGCCAGCAGCCATAGCCTTGTAGTGGGGAACGATGGCTACACCTTC. Translation: CASSHSLVVGNDGYTF.